The 32 T cell receptor beta chains presented below share a single source sample, sequenced in a study of blood T cell repertoires in COVID-19. Assay: immunoSEQ multiplex PCR; the TCRdb copy retains only in-frame clones and omits some. The data contain some 150,000 clones, 70% to 90% of them singletons. Sample: peripheral blood. The receptors shown here come from a woman aged 60-75 years with acute or convalescent COVID-19.

This clone has just one count. This rearrangement joins TRBV5-4 to TRBJ2-5; D not certain. Germline-derived CDR1 and CDR2 are SGHNT and YYREEE (reference sequence). This CDR3 spans 14 amino acids. V was trimmed by 0 bases and J by 1 base, leaving 7 bases between them. The CDR3 sequence: CASSLESGQETQYF. DNA for the CDR3: TGTGCCAGCAGCTTGGAGTCGGGCCAAGAGACCCAGTACTTC.

The chain recombines TRBV2 with TRBJ2-2; 10 bases are a match to TRBD2. Trimming at V came to 7 bases and at J to 2 bases, leaving 10 bases not matched to a gene. Germline-derived CDR1 and CDR2 are SNHLY and FYNNEI. The CDR3 is 17 residues long. CDR3 nucleotides: TGTGCCAGCACAGGGTTTCTAGCGGGGGCTAACACCGGGGAGCTGTTTTTT. Protein: CASTGFLAGANTGELFF.

The rearrangement links TRBV6-6 to TRBJ2-1; D may be TRBD2 (5 bases). This CDR3 is built from 13 residues. CDR1 is MNHNY, CDR2 SVGAGI, per germline (reference sequence). The V end lost 6 bases, the J end lost 7 bases, and 13 bases lay between the germline ends. CDR3 loop: CASSGPSTNEQFF. The CDR3, as DNA: TGTGCCAGCAGCGGACCTAGCACGAATGAGCAGTTCTTC.

This chain links TRBV5-8 with TRBJ2-3; 9 bases line up with TRBD1. The CDR3 has 16 residues. Germline trimming cut 2 bases from V and 1 base from J; bases unmatched to any gene: 5. CDR1 and CDR2 (germline): SGHTS, YDEGEE. The CDR3 nucleotides read TGTGCCAGCAGCTTCCGACGGACAGGGGGCACAGATACGCAGTATTTT. The encoded protein is CASSFRRTGGTDTQYF.

The chain links TRBV6-5 to TRBJ2-5, with 8 bases lining up with TRBD2. The CDR3 spans 15 residues. Germline-derived CDR1 and CDR2 are MNHEY and SVGAGI. V shed 6 bases and J 5 bases; nucleotides not matched to a gene: 11. Here the CDR3 DNA reads TGTGCCAGCAGAAGAAGCGGGGGCCTAGGGGAGACCCAGTACTTC. Amino acid sequence: CASRRSGGLGETQYF.

The CDR3 region is CASSLSTSGVTDTQYF. The CDR3 DNA sequence: TGTGCCAGCAGCTTATCTACTAGCGGGGTCACAGATACGCAGTATTTT. V is TRBV7-2 and J is TRBJ2-3; 10 positions match TRBD2. CDR1 is SGHTA, CDR2 FQGNSA, per germline. The CDR3 covers 16 residues. The V gene end was trimmed by 2 bases and the J gene end by 2 bases; junction bases not matched to a gene: 4. Supplemented by reference TRBV7-2 and TRBJ2-3, the full variable domain reads GAGVSQSPSNKVTEKGKDVELRCDPISGHTALYWYRQSLGQGLEFLIYFQGNSAPDKSGLPSDRFSAERTGGSVSTLTIQRTQQEDSAVYLCASSLSTSGVTDTQYFGPGTRLTVL.

This chain's CDR3 is CASSARGFSNHYGYTF. For the CDR3, the DNA is TGTGCCAGCAGCGCTCGGGGATTCTCTAACCACTATGGCTACACCTTC. The chain links TRBV14 to TRBJ1-2; no clear D gene. The germline V gene has CDR1 SGHDN and CDR2 FVKESK. The V end lost 5 bases, the J end lost 3 bases, and 19 bases lay between the germline ends. There are 16 residues in the CDR3.

V usage is TRBV5-6 and J usage is TRBJ1-3, with a possible D match to TRBD1 (6 bases). The length of the CDR3 is 15 residues. V lost 4 bases, J lost 0 bases, and 11 bases lay in between. Germline V gene lookup returns CDR1 SGHDT and CDR2 YYEEEE. The CDR3 loop reads CASSITGRSGNTIYF. In DNA, the CDR3 is TGTGCCAGCAGCATTACAGGGCGCTCTGGAAACACCATATATTTT.

The rearrangement links TRBV28 to TRBJ1-5; possibly TRBD1 for D (5 bases). Germline CDR1 is MDHEN and CDR2 is SYDVKM. The CDR3 runs to 12 residues. V was pared by 6 bases and J by 10 bases, with 13 bases between. The CDR3: CASRPRAPPQHF. The CDR3 DNA sequence: TGTGCCAGCAGGCCCAGGGCGCCACCCCAGCATTTT.

This chain links TRBV5-1 with TRBJ1-2; D is uncertain. V was clipped by 1 base and J by 6 bases, with 10 bases between them. Germline-derived CDR1 and CDR2 are SGHRS and YFSETQ. CDR3 length: 13 residues. CDR3 sequence (DNA): TGCGCCAGCAGCTTGAATAGCTTACATGGCTACACCTTC. It is translated as CASSLNSLHGYTF.

The count of this clone is one. This chain joins TRBV3-1 (or the pseudogene TRBV3-2) and TRBJ2-5, with D perhaps TRBD2 (6 bases). Germline CDR1 LGHDT, CDR2 YNNKEL (reference sequence). V lost 0 bases and J lost 3, with 20 bases in between. The CDR3 spans 18 residues. The CDR3 spells CASSQEWVRAPGEETQYF. The CDR3 DNA reads TGTGCCAGCAGCCAAGAGTGGGTACGGGCCCCGGGGGAAGAGACCCAGTACTTC.

The chain uses TRBV28 and TRBJ2-7, with D possibly matching TRBD1 (5 bases). This CDR3 spans 15 amino acids. V shed 5 bases and J shed 7 bases, with 21 bases lying between them. Per germline, CDR1 MDHEN and CDR2 SYDVKM. CDR3 amino acids: CASSPTIDSRSEQYF. As DNA, the CDR3 is TGTGCCAGCAGTCCCACAATAGACAGCCGTAGTGAGCAGTACTTC.

The V gene is TRBV3-1 (or the pseudogene TRBV3-2), the J gene TRBJ2-5; 7 nucleotides match TRBD1. Germline loops: CDR1 LGHDT, CDR2 YNNKEL (reference sequence). V shed 4 bases, J shed 5 bases, and the junction held 7 bases outside the gene matches. The CDR3 loop spans 14 amino acids. This CDR3 reads CASSPWDSGETQYF. DNA of the CDR3: TGTGCCAGCAGCCCATGGGACAGTGGGGAGACCCAGTACTTC.

The V and J genes are TRBV11-3 and TRBJ1-1; 7 bases align to TRBD1. Germline V gene lookup returns CDR1 SGHNT and CDR2 YENEEA. This CDR3 comprises 16 residues. Germline trimming cut 2 bases from V and 0 bases from J; bases unmatched to any gene: 6. CDR3: CASSLRGTEMNTEAFF. CDR3 sequence (DNA): TGTGCCAGCAGCTTACGGGGGACAGAAATGAACACTGAAGCTTTCTTT. The variable domain in full, completed from reference TRBV11-3 and TRBJ1-1, reads EAGVVQSPRYKIIEKKQPVAFWCNPISGHNTLYWYLQNLGQGPELLIRYENEEAVDDSQLPKDRFSAERLKGVDSTLKIQPAELGDSAVYLCASSLRGTEMNTEAFFGQGTRLTVV.

This chain links TRBV6-6 with TRBJ1-1; D is uncertain. Trimming removed 6 bases from V and 7 bases from J, with 24 bases in between. The CDR3 sequence is 16 residues long. Per germline, CDR1 MNHNY and CDR2 SVGAGI (reference sequence). CDR3 nucleotide sequence: TGTGCCAGCAGATCCTCCTCGACGGGGAACAGAGGTGAAGCTTTCTTT. It translates to CASRSSSTGNRGEAFF.

The chain links TRBV5-1 to TRBJ2-7, with 9 nucleotides matching TRBD1. This CDR3 contains 14 residues. The V gene end was trimmed by 4 bases and the J gene end by 4 bases; junction bases not matched to a gene: 6. Germline CDR1 and CDR2: SGHRS and YFSETQ. The CDR3 sequence: CASSDRDRVYEQYF. The CDR3 DNA follows: TGCGCCAGCAGCGACCGGGACAGGGTATACGAGCAGTACTTC.

The table lists this clone with a few counts. The rearrangement uses TRBV9 and TRBJ1-6; D not resolved. The germline V gene has CDR1 SGDLS and CDR2 YYNGEE. V lost 2 bases, J lost 9 bases, and 12 bases lay in between. This CDR3 contains 14 residues. CDR3 bases: TGTGCCAGCAGCGTTCACCCAACCGGTTCACCCCTCCACTTT. Translation gives CASSVHPTGSPLHF.

The chain carries TRBV5-4 and TRBJ2-7; 8 nucleotides line up with TRBD2. J lost 3 bases, V lost 3 bases, and 14 bases had no gene match. Germline CDR1 and CDR2: SGHNT and YYREEE (reference sequence). The CDR3 is 17 residues long. CDR3 DNA sequence: TGTGCCAGCAGCTCCCGGCCAATCGGGGGGGGCTTCTACGAGCAGTACTTC. This codes for CASSSRPIGGGFYEQYF.

The CDR3 spells CASSLSTNHPQYF. In nucleotides, the CDR3 is TGTGCCAGCAGCCTTTCGACTAATCACCCGCAGTATTTT. The rearrangement joins TRBV14 to TRBJ2-3, with D perhaps matching TRBD2 (5 bases). The CDR3 loop spans 13 amino acids. Trimming stripped 4 bases from V and 10 bases from J, with 15 bases between. Germline CDR1 and CDR2: SGHDN and FVKESK.

In its sample, this clone was seen once. The chain combines TRBV24-1 with TRBJ2-3, with D tentatively TRBD1 (8 bases). There are 17 residues in the CDR3. The germline V gene has CDR1 KGHDR and CDR2 SFDVKD. The V end lost 3 bases, the J end lost 4 bases, and 19 bases lay between the germline ends. The CDR3 loop reads CATSDPGGGSGPDTQYF. The CDR3 coding sequence is TGTGCCACCAGTGATCCAGGGGGCGGGAGTGGGCCAGATACGCAGTATTTT.

The chain uses TRBV4-1 and TRBJ2-5; the match to TRBD2 covers 11 bases. Germline CDR1 is MGHRA and CDR2 is YSYEKL. CDR3 length equals 16 residues. V lost 1 base to trimming and J lost 2 bases; unmatched junction nucleotides: 3. CDR3 sequence (DNA): TGCGCCAGCAGCCAAGGACTAGCGGGGATACAAGAGACCCAGTACTTC. This codes for CASSQGLAGIQETQYF.

CDR3 region: CASSGWTGGGYTF. CDR3 bases: TGCGCCAGCAGCGGCTGGACAGGGGGTGGCTACACCTTC. This chain joins TRBV5-1 and TRBJ1-2, with 10 bases matching TRBD1. This CDR3 contains 13 residues. Trimming at V came to 4 bases and at J to 7 bases, leaving 4 bases not matched to a gene. The germline gives CDR1 SGHRS, CDR2 YFSETQ.

The chain couples TRBV18 to TRBJ1-6; TRBD1 agrees at 11 bases. The CDR3 has 15 amino acids. Germline V gives CDR1 KGHSH, CDR2 LQKENI. Trimming removed 6 bases from V and 8 bases from J; junction bases left unmatched: 6. The CDR3 reads CASSQTGQGDSPLHF. CDR3 nucleotide sequence: TGTGCCAGCTCGCAAACGGGACAGGGGGATTCACCCCTCCACTTT. The full variable domain, in which reference TRBV18 and TRBJ1-6 provide the parts outside the CDR3, is NAGVMQNPRHLVRRRGQEARLRCSPMKGHSHVYWYRQLPEEGLKFMVYLQKENIIDESGMPKERFSAEFPKEGPSILRIQQVVRGDSAAYFCASSQTGQGDSPLHFGNGTRLTVT.

As DNA, the CDR3 is TGTGCCAGTAGTAGTCGGGGGGGGAGAAGAAGTGTTTATAATTCACCCCTCCACTTT. Translation: CASSSRGGRRSVYNSPLHF. V is TRBV19 and J is TRBJ1-6, with TRBD1 as a possible D gene (5 bases). The germline V gene has CDR1 LNHDA and CDR2 SQIVND (reference sequence). This CDR3 comprises 19 residues. V lost 4 bases and J 4 bases, leaving 23 bases between the germline ends.

J is TRBJ2-3 and V is TRBV28; no firm D call. Per germline, CDR1 MDHEN and CDR2 SYDVKM. The CDR3 is made up of 13 amino acids. Trimming stripped 4 bases from V and 4 bases from J, with 9 bases between. CDR3 bases: TGTGCCAGCAGTTCCCCAGTACCAGATACGCAGTATTTT. Encoded protein: CASSSPVPDTQYF.

This clone has more than one count but fewer than ten. This rearrangement joins TRBV5-1 to TRBJ1-3, with D possibly matching TRBD1 (5 bases). This CDR3 is built from 15 residues. V was pared by 4 bases and J by 1 base, with 12 bases between. Germline V gene sequence: CDR1 SGHRS, CDR2 YFSETQ. The CDR3 spells CASSHTTESGNTIYF. DNA of the CDR3: TGCGCCAGCAGCCACACGACAGAGTCTGGAAACACCATATATTTT. Looking up the rest from reference TRBV5-1 and TRBJ1-3 gives the full variable domain: KAGVTQTPRYLIKTRGQQVTLSCSPISGHRSVSWYQQTPGQGLQFLFEYFSETQRNKGNFPGRFSGRQFSNSRSEMNVSTLELGDSALYLCASSHTTESGNTIYFGEGSWLTVV.

V and J are TRBV7-9 and TRBJ1-6, with 8 bases lining up with TRBD1. CDR1 SEHNR and CDR2 FQNEAQ come from the germline V gene (reference sequence). The CDR3 consists of 14 residues. Unmatched junction bases numbered 3, after V lost 4 bases and J lost 7 bases. CDR3 region: CASSWDRSNSPLHF. The CDR3 DNA follows: TGTGCCAGCAGCTGGGACAGGTCCAATTCACCCCTCCACTTT.

The chain is built from TRBV9 and TRBJ1-2; D is uncertain. Trimming removed 5 bases from V and 1 base from J, with 9 bases in between. This CDR3 is 13 amino acids long. Germline V gene sequence: CDR1 SGDLS, CDR2 YYNGEE. The DNA of the CDR3 is TGTGCCAGCAGTGAGGTGATTAACTATGGCTACACCTTC. Translating gives CASSEVINYGYTF.

The chain joins TRBV7-8 to TRBJ2-1, with TRBD1 identical over 10 bases. The CDR3 covers 15 residues. Germline loops: CDR1 SGHVS, CDR2 FQNEAQ. J lost 10 bases, V lost 5 bases, and 11 bases had no gene match. The CDR3 loop reads CASSRAGTGVGEQFF. The CDR3 region has the DNA TGTGCCAGCAGCCGCGCCGGGACAGGGGTAGGAGAGCAGTTCTTC.

The CDR3 sequence is CASSFFLDRGGSPLHF. The CDR3 DNA is TGTGCCAGCAGTTTTTTCTTGGACAGGGGAGGATCACCCCTCCACTTT. The chain links TRBV6-2 or TRBV6-3 to TRBJ1-6; 9 bases agree with TRBD1. Germline CDR1 MNHEY, CDR2 SVGEGT. The CDR3 runs to 16 residues. Germline trimming cut 4 bases from V and 10 bases from J; bases unmatched to any gene: 11.

The chain has TRBV7-8 and TRBJ2-3, with TRBD2 identical over 7 bases. This CDR3 has 15 amino acids. The ends lost 0 bases at V and 2 bases at J; junction bases unmatched: 2. Germline V gives CDR1 SGHVS, CDR2 FQNEAQ. The CDR3 loop reads CASSLASGHTDTQYF. CDR3 nucleotide sequence: TGTGCCAGCAGCTTAGCTAGCGGGCACACAGATACGCAGTATTTT.

The chain is built from TRBV29-1 and TRBJ1-1; tentatively, D is TRBD1 (6 bases). The V gene's germline CDR1 is SQVTM and CDR2 ANQGSEA. The length of the CDR3 is 14 residues. The germline V and J ends were trimmed by 0 bases and 5 bases, with 13 bases remaining between them. The CDR3 sequence is CSVEESGVRTEAFF. CDR3 DNA sequence: TGCAGCGTTGAAGAGTCAGGGGTGAGGACTGAAGCTTTCTTT. The complete variable domain, with remaining parts taken from reference TRBV29-1 and TRBJ1-1, reads SAVISQKPSRDICQRGTSLTIQCQVDSQVTMMFWYRQQPGQSLTLIATANQGSEATYESGFVIDKFPISRPNLTFSTLTVSNMSPEDSSIYLCSVEESGVRTEAFFGQGTRLTVV.